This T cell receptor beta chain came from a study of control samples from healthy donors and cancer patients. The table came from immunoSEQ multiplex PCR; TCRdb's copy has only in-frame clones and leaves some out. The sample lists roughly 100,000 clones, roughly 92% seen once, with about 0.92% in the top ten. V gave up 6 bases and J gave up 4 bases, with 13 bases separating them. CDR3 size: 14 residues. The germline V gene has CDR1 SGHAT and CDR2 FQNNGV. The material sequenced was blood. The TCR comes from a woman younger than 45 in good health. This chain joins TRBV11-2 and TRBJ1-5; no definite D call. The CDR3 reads CASSQPGLNQPQHF. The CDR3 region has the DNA TGTGCCAGCAGTCAACCCGGCCTTAATCAGCCCCAGCATTTT.